This T cell receptor beta chain was recorded in a study of T cell responses to AZD1222 COVID-19 vaccine (dated by TCRdb to about 2021). Background for the entire study: TCR sequencing was performed for about 250 trial participants, of whom 200 to 210 were given two doses of AZD1222 and approximately 25 were given two doses of MenACWY control vaccine. Trial participants were enrolled by age into subgroups of 18-55, 56-69 and 70-plus years, and around 150, 28 and 57 TCR-sequenced participants, respectively, were included in these subgroups.

The CDR3 regions of human TCRbeta chains were analyzed by immunosequencing. The source study handled its data this way. Repertoire TCRs were matched against a reference library of SARS-CoV-2-specific TCRs generated with the MIRA antigen-specificity platform. Breadth meant the fraction of unique TCRs that were SARS-CoV-2-associated, whereas depth meant the fraction of total T cells that were SARS-CoV-2-associated. Using the MIRA data, each spike-specific TCR was mapped to the spike region that the TCR reacts to and placed in a CD4 or CD8 class. Log10-transformed breadth and depth values were compared by one-way ANOVA with Sidak's multiple comparisons tests. TCRdb took this table from immuneACCESS and kept in-frame rearrangements with V and J called. Such tables lack part of the clones; where checked against another copy, unresolved V genes explain under half of the gap, and the rest is unexplained. V and J calls and clone size are those listed in that table; D and trimming were worked out from the DNA. This sample gives 150,000 or so clones in total; roughly 94% of them show up just once. Around 1% of the sample goes to the ten largest clones.

The sample's time point label, decoded: about 28 days (+/-7) after the second vaccine dose. AZD1222 recipients whose second dose came at about 4 weeks and those whose second dose came at about 12 weeks were combined into one group, since spike-specific TCR depth and breadth did not differ between the two schedules. Vaccinee samples were obtained from the UK trials COV001 and COV002, which included a single-blind randomized controlled phase 2/3 trial of AZD1222 (ChAdOx1 nCoV-19) in healthy adults. For TCRbeta chain sequencing, PBMC samples were collected from trial participants at day 0 and at day 28 after the second dose. This clone was seen a single time. Its antigen is unknown. Base-call qualities are not available, and no considerably larger clone is one nucleotide away. The V end loses 6 bases and the J end loses 8 bases, and a stretch of 10 bases separates them. The CDR3 starts with the cysteine, ends with the phenylalanine, and has 10 residues. The read is trimmed to its CDR3 DNA, 30 bases read in frame from base 1. The germline V gene encodes CDR1 DFQATT and CDR2 SNEGSKA (reference sequence).

The full study reports these points: In the small 56-69-year group, the increase in depth fell short of significance, most likely because of low power. Nearly half of unique spike-specific TCRs reportedly recognized epitopes outside regions mutated in the B.1.351 and B.1.1.7 variants. Because no day 14 peak-response samples were available, the repertoires could be characterized only after the peak T cell response. Participants were mostly white British, with more females than males. The authors suggested clonal diversity may have been underestimated. Conclusions about previously exposed vaccinees are limited, since just six AZD1222 recipients were seropositive for SARS-CoV-2 at baseline. CD4 TCRs associated with the vaccine covered the entire spike protein, and the dominant responses were in regions 160-218 and 743-854. After two AZD1222 doses, both the breadth and the depth of spike-specific TCRs were significantly higher than at day 0 and than in MenACWY recipients.

The specimen was peripheral blood, collected 28 days after the second AZD1222 dose. Recombination connected TRBV20-1 to TRBJ1-2; a confident D gene designation cannot be given. This sequence was found in an adult who received the AZD1222 COVID-19 vaccine. The CDR3 loop reads CSAPAGGYTF. Read as DNA, the sequence is TGCAGTGCCCCGGCGGGCGGCTACACCTTC.